The 12 T cell receptor beta chains given below trace back to one sample, sequenced in a study of blood T cells in healthy people across ages. A second 7 to 11 cycle PCR used barcoded and J-beta primers. Using its own MiXCR run on the 5' RACE reads, TCRdb lists one record per CDR3 protein. The table lists about 1,400,000 distinct CDR3 sequences, approximately 42% of them singletons. Sequenced: blood. The receptors were sampled from a woman between 18 and 30 years old in good health.

The V call is TRBV7-3, the J call TRBJ1-1; no clear D gene. V dropped 2 bases and J dropped 1 base, with 8 bases sitting between them. CDR1 is SGHTA and CDR2 is FQGTGA in the germline V gene. The length of the CDR3 is 14 residues. The CDR3 DNA reads TGTGCCAGCAGCTTATATGAGACGAACACTGAAGCTTTCTTT. Translating gives CASSLYETNTEAFF.

This clonotype showed up just a few times. The chain uses TRBV2 and TRBJ1-2; a possible D gene is TRBD1 (5 bases). Looked up from germline, CDR1 is SNHLY and CDR2 is FYNNEI. The CDR3 runs 13 residues. Trimming left V 6 bases short and J 3 bases short, with 11 bases between. As DNA, the CDR3 is TGTGCCAGCAGAGGGATGGGGGACTATGGCTACACCTTC. Amino acids: CASRGMGDYGYTF.

The chain uses TRBV2 and TRBJ1-2; unclear D gene. V shed 2 bases and J shed 9 bases, with 4 bases lying between them. This CDR3 has 10 residues. Per the germline V gene, CDR1 is SNHLY and CDR2 is FYNNEI. The DNA for the CDR3 is TGTGCCAGCAGTGAATCCCGCTACACCTTC. It specifies CASSESRYTF.

The rearrangement joins TRBV20-1 to TRBJ2-1; D perhaps matches TRBD2 (6 bases). The V end lost 3 bases, the J end lost 10 bases, and 25 bases lay between the germline ends. The CDR3 covers 16 residues. The germline gives CDR1 DFQATT, CDR2 SNEGSKA (reference sequence). CDR3 in DNA: TGCAGTGCTAGCTCCAGGTTGCGGGGTGGGGAAGGGGAGCAGTTCTTC. It translates to CSASSRLRGGEGEQFF.

The chain is built from TRBV14 and TRBJ2-1, with TRBD2 matching 7 bases. Germline values: CDR1 SGHDN, CDR2 FVKESK. The CDR3 has 17 residues. Trimming cost V 5 bases and J 7 bases; bases outside gene matches: 17. The CDR3 reads CASSFHPGRAGKNEQFF. The CDR3 coding sequence is TGTGCCAGCAGCTTCCACCCGGGACGAGCGGGAAAAAATGAGCAGTTCTTC.

This chain links TRBV6-6 with TRBJ1-5; 7 nucleotides line up with TRBD1. There are 14 residues in the CDR3. Germline assignment: CDR1 MNHNY and CDR2 SVGAGI (reference sequence). V trimming: 4 bases; J trimming: 3 bases; junction bases outside the gene matches: 3. The CDR3 protein is CASSSDRANQPQHF. The CDR3, as DNA: TGTGCCAGCAGTTCCGACAGGGCCAATCAGCCCCAGCATTTT.

The chain joins TRBV20-1 to TRBJ1-2; a possible D gene is TRBD1 (5 bases). V lost 0 bases and J lost 3, with 11 bases in between. The CDR3 has 14 residues. CDR1 is DFQATT and CDR2 is SNEGSKA in the germline V gene (reference sequence). CDR3 loop: CSARDPKGDYGYTF. In nucleotides, the CDR3 is TGCAGTGCTAGAGACCCTAAAGGGGACTATGGCTACACCTTC.

This clonotype came up a few times. The chain has TRBV15 and TRBJ2-7; possible D gene TRBD1, 5 bases. The CDR3 covers 16 residues. CDR1 is LNHNV and CDR2 is YYDKDF in the germline V gene (reference sequence). V gave up 6 bases and J gave up 1 base, with 19 bases separating them. CDR3 residues: CATRPEVWGSSYEQYF. CDR3 sequence (DNA): TGTGCCACCAGACCAGAGGTATGGGGCAGTTCCTACGAGCAGTACTTC.

The chain is built from TRBV6-2 or TRBV6-3 and TRBJ2-1; no reliable D call. Germline CDR1 MNHEY, CDR2 SVGEGT. The CDR3 loop spans 17 amino acids. The V gene lost 2 bases and the J gene lost 0 bases, with 14 bases spanning the gap. The CDR3: CASSYEVASSSYNEQFF. CDR3 nucleotide sequence: TGTGCCAGCAGTTACGAGGTGGCGAGTAGCTCCTACAATGAGCAGTTCTTC.

This clonotype was seen a few times. The chain employs TRBV20-1 and TRBJ2-1, with 12 bases aligning to TRBD2. Germline CDR1 is DFQATT and CDR2 is SNEGSKA (reference sequence). V shed 6 bases, J shed 4 bases, and the junction held 10 bases outside the gene matches. This CDR3 contains 16 residues. This chain's CDR3 is CSAGGLAGQLYNEQFF. In nucleotides, the CDR3 is TGCAGTGCGGGAGGACTAGCGGGACAACTTTACAATGAGCAGTTCTTC.

The V call is TRBV5-1, the J call TRBJ2-5, with D tentatively TRBD2 (6 bases). The germline V and J ends were trimmed by 1 base and 2 bases, with 12 bases remaining between them. The CDR3 length is 15 residues. The germline CDR1 and CDR2 sequences are SGHRS and YFSETQ. DNA of the CDR3: TGCGCCAGCAGCTTGTGGGACTCGGGACAAGAGACCCAGTACTTC. It specifies CASSLWDSGQETQYF. The variable domain in full, completed from reference TRBV5-1 and TRBJ2-5, reads KAGVTQTPRYLIKTRGQQVTLSCSPISGHRSVSWYQQTPGQGLQFLFEYFSETQRNKGNFPGRFSGRQFSNSRSEMNVSTLELGDSALYLCASSLWDSGQETQYFGPGTRLLVL.

This sequence joins TRBV20-1 and TRBJ2-1; no firm D call. Deletions cut 5 bases from V and 5 bases from J, with 10 bases between. The CDR3 is made up of 12 amino acids. Germline lookup yields CDR1 DFQATT and CDR2 SNEGSKA (reference sequence). In DNA form, the CDR3 reads TGCAGTGCTGGAGTTGGAAACAATGAGCAGTTCTTC. This sequence encodes CSAGVGNNEQFF.